This record concerns one T cell receptor (beta chain) sequence. Its antigen is not identified. Read coverage stops 3 residues before the CDR3 terminus; the germline J gene supplies the remainder. The entry originates in a study of T cells in women clearing cervical HPV infection. Whole-study context: Controls' single incident HPV16 infection cleared within 12 months without precancer. General observations from the study: A classifier using richness and V gene abundances reached an AUC of nearly 0.85. TRBV6-7 relative abundance averaged around 0.11% in cases and 0.15% to 0.2% in controls.

Genomic DNA, averaging around 1,200 ng per sample, yielded TCR beta CDR3 via immunoSEQ. TCRdb keeps only in-frame clones here, not all; method: immunoSEQ multiplex PCR. Recorded here are roughly 22,000 clones; the top ten clones represent 9% to 15%. Germline V gives CDR1 MNHEY, CDR2 SVGEGT. The CDR3 contains 16 residues. Sequencing input: blood buffy coat. The clonotype was recovered from a woman aged 18-70 years with a cervical HPV16 infection that either progressed to CIN3+ or cleared (not recorded which). The chain uses TRBV6-2 or TRBV6-3 and TRBJ2-3; a weak D match, TRBD1 (6 bases). The CDR3 DNA, read in part, is TGTGCCAGCAGTTACCAGGGACACACGAAGGTGGAGACG. Protein: CASSYQGHTKVET. The complete CDR3 reads CASSYQGHTKVETQYF.